The present TCR beta chain was sequenced within a study of T-cell reconstitution after alpha-beta-depleted transplantation in children. Overall study results and limits: Several hundred expanded graft clones reportedly were the source of alpha-beta T cells about two months after transplant. Newly produced T cells mostly accounted for T-cell counts and diversity one year post-transplant. Some patients' high day-60 TCRbeta diversity was traced to surviving recipient T cells and thymic progenitors.

Germline assignment: CDR1 SEHNR and CDR2 FQNEAQ (reference sequence). The length of the CDR3 is 13 residues. With 1 base removed from V and 6 bases from J, the gap between germline ends came to 7 bases. Unique molecular identifiers were used in preparing the TCRbeta library. TCRdb independently ran MiXCR on the PCR reads; one entry per CDR3 protein. The repertoire consists of around 500,000 distinct CDR3 sequences, with 20% to 25% occurring once and the leading ten covering less than 15%. This clonotype was counted ten times or more. Antigen specificity is unknown. This chain links TRBV7-9 with TRBJ2-1; D is possibly TRBD1 (6 bases). The sample was PBMCs, mostly from graft donor cells, taken 360 days after TCRalphabeta/CD19-depleted stem cell transplant. The sequence was collected from a boy under three years old who had a stem cell transplant for acute myeloid leukemia, so the T cells may come from the graft donor. CDR3 sequence reads: CASSLGQANEQFF. The CDR3 nucleotides are TGTGCCAGCAGCTTAGGACAGGCCAATGAGCAGTTCTTC.